One T cell receptor (beta chain) is described in this entry. This specimen belongs to a study of control samples from healthy donors and cancer patients. Trimming shortened V by 6 bases and J by 12 bases, and 12 bases separated the two germline ends. The CDR3 runs 12 residues. Sequenced by immunoSEQ multiplex PCR; TCRdb stores in-frame clones only, minus some. There are around 120,000 clones in the sample; more than 75% occur only once, and approximately 2.2% lies in the top ten. The specimen sequenced was blood. This chain links TRBV12-3 or TRBV12-4 with TRBJ1-6, with D perhaps TRBD1 (5 bases). The origin of this receptor is a woman aged 65 to 85 in good health. CDR3 in amino acids: CASSTGDLPLHF. The DNA for the CDR3 is TGTGCCAGCAGCACAGGTGATTTACCCCTCCACTTT.